This T cell receptor beta chain was captured by sequencing in a study of human T cells and chemical hapten exposure. As for the study in general: Per-sample variation in TCR yield stemmed mainly from small pooled library volume differences.

TCRdb recomputed calls from the RACE reads with MiXCR, one row per CDR3 protein. Altogether tens of thousands of distinct CDR3 sequences are present, about 9.1% being singletons, with the ten largest covering less than 4%. The time point was: patch test 1, 2 weeks after DPC sensitization. Specified treatment: therapeutic diphenylcyclopropenone sensitization with weekly scalp DPC. This clonotype was recorded a few times. CDR1 SGHAT and CDR2 FQNNGV come from the germline V gene. The V and J ends lost 3 bases and 3 bases, in that order; junction bases with no gene match: 4. The CDR3 sequence is 15 residues long.

The clonotype originates from a middle-aged woman with alopecia areata. Some clones in this sample may be carry-over from other donors' samples. Sequenced here: whole blood, sampled in connection with sensitization to the hapten diphenylcyclopropenone (DPC). The V and J genes are TRBV11-2 and TRBJ2-7; TRBD1 matches 11 bases. As DNA, the CDR3 is TGTGCCAGCAGCTTGTGGACAGGGGGCAACTACGAGCAGTACTTC. As protein: CASSLWTGGNYEQYF.